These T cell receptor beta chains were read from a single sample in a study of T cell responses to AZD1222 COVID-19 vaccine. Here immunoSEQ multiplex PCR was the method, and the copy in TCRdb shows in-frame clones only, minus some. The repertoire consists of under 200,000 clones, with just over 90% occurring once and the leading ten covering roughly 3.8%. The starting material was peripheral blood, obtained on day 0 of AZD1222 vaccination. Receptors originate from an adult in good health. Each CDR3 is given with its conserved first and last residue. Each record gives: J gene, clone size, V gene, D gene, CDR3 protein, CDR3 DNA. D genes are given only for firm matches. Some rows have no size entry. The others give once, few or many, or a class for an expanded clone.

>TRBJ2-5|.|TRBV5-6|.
CASTQFSVQETQYF
TGTGCCAGCACCCAATTCAGCGTTCAAGAGACCCAGTACTTC
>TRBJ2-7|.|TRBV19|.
CASSIGGGADEQYF
TGTGCCAGTAGTATAGGAGGGGGGGCGGACGAGCAGTACTTC
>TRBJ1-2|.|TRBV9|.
CASSSSSYGYTF
TGTGCCAGCAGCTCATCGTCTTATGGCTACACCTTC
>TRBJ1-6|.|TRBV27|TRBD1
CASGYRGPNLSSYNSPLHF
TGTGCCAGCGGCTACAGGGGCCCGAACCTTAGCTCCTATAATTCACCCCTCCACTTT
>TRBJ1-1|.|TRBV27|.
CASSLRGSGTEAFF
TGTGCCAGCAGTTTAAGGGGTAGTGGCACTGAAGCTTTCTTT
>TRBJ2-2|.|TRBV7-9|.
CASSLALGGGANTGELFF
TGTGCCAGCAGCTTAGCGCTTGGTGGCGGGGCGAACACCGGGGAGCTGTTTTTT
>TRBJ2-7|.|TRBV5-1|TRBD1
CASSLAPGGNYEQYF
TGCGCCAGCAGCTTGGCGCCAGGGGGCAACTACGAGCAGTACTTC
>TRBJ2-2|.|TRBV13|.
CASSLDLGIRELFF
TGTGCCAGCAGCTTAGACCTGGGGATACGGGAGCTGTTTTTT
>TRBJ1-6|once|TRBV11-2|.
CASSPELYSPLHF
TGTGCCAGCAGCCCCGAGTTGTATTCACCCCTCCACTTT
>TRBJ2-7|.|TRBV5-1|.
CASSRQLGLDEQYF
TGCGCCAGCAGCCGCCAATTGGGGCTAGACGAGCAGTACTTC